This T cell receptor beta chain was identified during a study of tumor and adjacent non-tumor tissue in lung cancer. Turning to this clonotype: What it binds is not known.

Trimming removed 5 bases from V and 5 bases from J; junction bases left unmatched: 6. The CDR3 has 15 residues. Germline-derived CDR1 and CDR2 are SEHNR and FQNEAQ (reference sequence). Overall study findings and caveats: Top 100 clones took a larger repertoire share in normal lung.

TCRbeta libraries were built with three rounds of nested PCR, modified from ARM-PCR. TCRdb recomputed calls from the multiplex PCR reads with MiXCR, one row per CDR3 protein. Of some 200,000 distinct CDR3 sequences in the sample, around 71% were seen once. RNA was extracted from bulk tissue without any cell sorting. The chain uses TRBV7-9 and TRBJ2-1; 10 nucleotides agree with TRBD1. The TCR originated in a man between 60 and 70 years old with non-small cell lung cancer. The sample was lung tumor tissue. The CDR3 reads CASSKGTGAHNEQFF. As DNA, the CDR3 is TGTGCCAGCAGCAAGGGGACAGGGGCACACAATGAGCAGTTCTTC.